This TCR beta chain was observed in a study of cytomegalovirus exposure and HLA in healthy donors (dated by TCRdb to the late 2010s). For the wider study: According to an earlier analysis of 450 to 650 of the donors, 200 million or so T cells yielded 117 million unique TCR beta sequences and roughly 280 Gb of sequence data. The study was designed to test whether signatures of past pathogen exposure could be identified by cataloging public T cell receptors. A separate validation cohort of 90 to 150 different subjects was used in addition to the 666-subject first cohort. A later genetic analysis used genome-wide SNP genotypes for 398 of the 666 donors, treating that subset as a discovery cohort. Roughly 5 DR-DQ haplotypes were handled as single units for association and clustering because linkage in the cohort was strong. Every discovery cohort repertoire had been produced on one sequencing platform. An early release covering 550 to 700 HLA-typed donors comprised approximately 300 gigabases of sequencing data and around 86 million unique TCR sequences. Across some 400 genotyped donors of the cohort, an average of about 250,000 unique TCR beta nucleotide sequences per donor were sequenced, and roughly a sixth of those sequences were non-productive. The T cell repertoires of about 700 subjects were profiled by immunosequencing and related to cytomegalovirus serostatus. To predict cytomegalovirus infection status, the study brought together high-throughput TCR immunosequencing, statistical association of individual TCRs with disease status, and machine learning. Rather than drawing on any new phenotypic data, the later analysis identified candidate immune exposures from TCR beta sequences and the way those sequences occurred across donors. Both class I and class II loci were covered by HLA typing, at four-digit resolution. Among the approximately 400 genotyped donors, approximately 81% belonged to the genetic ancestry cluster associated with self-reported Caucasian donors. In an earlier analysis of over 550 of the donors, high-throughput TCR beta sequencing was used to judge whether each TCR beta V gene segment behaved as functional or pseudogenic. In a later analysis, previously published TCR beta repertoires from 670 or so donors were re-analyzed and high-resolution HLA genotyping was added so that TCR occurrence patterns could be studied. The number of donors typed differed by locus, with roughly 620-630 for A, B, C, DRB1 and DQB1, around 500 for DQA1, approximately 580 for DPA1, and some 440 for DPB1. Donor age, sex, ethnicity and CMV serostatus were compiled together with the repertoire data.

The junction shows trimming of 6 bases on V and 7 bases on J, plus 19 bases between the germline ends. Taken from the germline V gene, the CDR1 and CDR2 loops are MNHNS and SASEGT. The CDR3 starts with the cysteine, ends with the phenylalanine, and has 14 residues. Kept here is only the CDR3 DNA, which spans 42 bases and is read in frame from base 1. The cohort was made up of about 670 healthy bone marrow donors. At the time of sampling, all cohort members were nominally healthy, though unrecorded immune exposures were likely present. The donor tested CMV seropositive, placing the donor among the 250 to 300 seropositive members of the cohort. A peripheral blood sample was collected from each donor, and TCR beta sequencing was performed on peripheral blood mononuclear cells. Genomic DNA extraction from the blood cell samples was performed with the Qiagen DNeasy Blood Extraction Kit. Library preparation used the immunoSEQ multiplex PCR assay. For the multiplex PCR, a mixture combining 60 forward primers for TCR Vbeta segments and 13 reverse primers for TCR Jbeta segments was used. A multiplex PCR assay on genomic DNA amplified the CDR3 region of rearranged TCR beta genes. Amplified TCR beta libraries were sequenced as 87-base-pair reads on the Illumina HiSeq System. The authors processed their data as follows. In a later analysis, approximately 74 million unique TCR beta chains were counted across the roughly 610 repertoires, and roughly 9.9 million of these chains were shared by at least two donors. Raw reads were error-corrected and collapsed into unique sequences by a nearest-neighbor algorithm in which closely related sequences were merged to remove PCR and sequencing errors. To assign V, D and J gene segments, CDR3 sequences were aligned to IMGT reference sequences. For a sequence to be retained, at least a six-nucleotide match to both a V gene segment and a J gene segment was required. A rearrangement was called productive if the CDR3 had no stop codons and remained in frame with V and J, and every other rearrangement was called non-productive. Following IMGT convention, CDR3 was defined as the stretch from the second conserved V-encoded cysteine to the conserved J-encoded phenylalanine. In an earlier analysis of roughly 610 of the donors, sequences lacking an unambiguous match to a single V gene segment were excluded. An earlier analysis of 550 to 650 of the donors classified V segments as functional when productive rearrangements were above 56.7% and as segregating when the standard deviation between donors was above 5%. A statistical classification framework was built for diagnosing cytomegalovirus status from the catalog of TCR beta chain sequences. In a later analysis, V and J genes were assigned by comparing TCR nucleotide sequences against IMGT/GENE-DB human TR gene sequences. In a later analysis, CDR3 sequences and most-parsimonious VDJ recombination scenarios were assigned using the TCRdist pipeline. In a later analysis, each TCR beta chain was defined by its CDR3 amino acid sequence together with its V-gene family, and reads without a unique V-gene family were excluded. As a way to deal with suspected cross-contamination and a sequencing artifact, a later analysis dropped 450 to 600 nucleotide sequences that were highly shared and had low generation probability. In a later analysis, a clonal expansion index was calculated for each public chain from normalized within-repertoire ranks of inferred template counts. Generation probabilities in a later analysis came from a VDJ recombination model fitted to out-of-frame rearrangements, and those results were checked against IGoR. In a later analysis, TCR-TCR, TCR-HLA and TCR-CMV co-occurrence was scored with hypergeometric tests, and a repertoire-size bias correction was applied to TCR pairs. False discovery rates were estimated in a later analysis by permuting HLA or CMV assignments 20 times. In a later analysis, co-occurring TCRs were grouped with DBSCAN, and TCRdist sequence similarity was added when clustering was performed within HLA-allele-positive subsets. For co-occurrence clustering, repertoires with fewer than 30,000 or more than 120,000 public chains were excluded, along with five repertoires with anomalous nucleotide sharing. TCRdb retrieved this table from immuneACCESS and kept in-frame rearrangements only. Not all clones are present; in checked studies, unresolved V genes account for under half, and no reason is known for the remainder. For V, J and clone size, that table is used; D and trimming come from the DNA. The sample table includes about 20,000 clones. Clones ranked in the top ten supply about a fifth of the sample.

Concerning this clone itself: This clone's antigen is unknown.

Findings and caveats that apply to the study as a whole: A later analysis found that HLA-associated TCR beta chains were more clonally expanded and had lower generation probabilities than equally common non-associated chains. Several of the top co-occurrence clusters appeared to be linked to parvovirus B19, influenza, CMV and Epstein-Barr virus, according to a later analysis. Correlated functional status among segregating V segments might be attributable to linkage disequilibrium, but an unknown experimental factor could not be ruled out. Most TCR sequences were observed very rarely across donors, whereas some public TCRs were present in many individuals. Sequencing depth was assumed to be roughly uniform across donors in the presence/absence analyses, though that assumption may not hold. In a later genetic analysis, a missense DCLRE1C variant was associated with V-gene and J-gene trimming of TCR beta chains, and the association was replicated in an independent cohort. Because counts were too low, seventeen rarely observed V segments, including chromosome 9 orphons, were excluded from the earlier analysis of several hundred of the donors. A few of the identified cytomegalovirus-associated TCR beta chains were confirmed in vitro to be specific for cytomegalovirus antigens. The 87-base-pair reads could not distinguish some IMGT-functional V segments, including TRBV6-2 and TRBV6-3, so those segments were excluded. An earlier analysis of 450 to 750 of the donors showed that most TCR beta V segments appeared in productive rearrangements either about 87% or about 30% of the time, which broadly matched IMGT annotations. Because HLA typing was missing for some donors at each locus, association tests included only the typed subset. A later analysis associated some 17,000 TCR beta sequences with specific HLA alleles at a false discovery rate of 0.05. According to a later analysis, most CMV-associated TCR beta chains appeared to be HLA-restricted, and the HLA associations seemed to be driven largely by CMV exposure. A cluster of highly shared sequence variants was judged likely to represent a technical artifact of the sequencing pipeline. According to a later genetic analysis, donors in an Asian-associated ancestry cluster had fewer N-insertions in productive TCRs than the approximately 630-donor mean. The classifier was reported to diagnose cytomegalovirus status with high specificity and sensitivity in both the original and validation cohorts. A further reported finding was that TCR beta sequences accurately predicted the HLA-A and HLA-B alleles for most subjects in the first cohort. According to a later analysis, TCR association rates differed among HLA loci, with DRB1 alleles showing the most associated TCRs and HLA-C alleles showing the fewest. Strong co-occurrence of HLA alleles, especially DR and DQ, made assigning TCR associations to individual alleles difficult. The study listed 150 to 200 TCR beta chains as associated with cytomegalovirus. The authors suggested that the approach could potentially be generalized to other disease states and immunological phenotypes. The cohort was sequenced for TCR beta chains only, and without alpha or paired-chain data the features that could be detected were limited. CMV serostatus was the only immune exposure information available for the cohort.

This TCR was recovered from a man aged 55 to 70 in good health and CMV-seropositive. The rearranged segments are TRBV6-1 and TRBJ2-7; TRBD1 is a weak D gene call, 5 bases matching. Sequencing was done on a sample of PBMCs. The DNA sequence follows: TGTGCCAGCAGCCGCACAGGAATCCTGAGGGAGCAGTACTTC. Its protein reads: CASSRTGILREQYF.